The rows below give T cell receptor beta chains drawn from one sample of a study of shared clonotypes between healthy human individuals. Measured with immunoSEQ multiplex PCR; TCRdb has only the in-frame clones, and not every one. The sample carries about 480,000 clones, over 60% recorded once. Sequenced input: PBMCs. Receptors were obtained from a woman in her 40s in good health. Some clones in this sample may be carry-over from other donors' samples. CDR3s include the opening cysteine and the closing phenylalanine or tryptophan.

V,J,CDR3
TRBV11-2,TRBJ2-5,CASSPGRGGPPETQYF
TRBV5-1,TRBJ1-2,CASRVLRANYGYTF
TRBV15,TRBJ2-3,CATSRGSERPTDTQYF
TRBV29-1,TRBJ1-5,CSVVEGPMDQPQHF
TRBV9,TRBJ2-5,CASSVGAAETQYF
TRBV6-5,TRBJ1-1,CASRRGEPTEAFF
TRBV2,TRBJ2-5,CASSVGPLETQYF
TRBV7-9,TRBJ2-5,CASSGMGVIRETQYF
TRBV28,TRBJ1-1,CASSFLGTANTEAFF
TRBV4-1,TRBJ1-4,CASSQETGQGFEKLFF
TRBV2,TRBJ2-2,CASNLVLRTGELFF
TRBV29-1,TRBJ2-5,CSASEAVQETQYF
TRBV10-3,TRBJ1-5,CAIGQGDQPQHF
TRBV5-6,TRBJ2-7,CASSYPGIYEQYF
TRBV2,TRBJ2-7,CASSEAGGGVRYEQYF
TRBV5-1,TRBJ2-7,CASSYDSGQASYEQYF
TRBV19,TRBJ1-1,CASSPRGTHTEAFF
TRBV6-1,TRBJ1-4,CASSEGGTGEKLFF
TRBV5-4,TRBJ2-3,CASSLEGGADTQYF
TRBV5-4,TRBJ2-3,CASSSRTSNIDTQYF
TRBV5-1,TRBJ2-3,CASSVTGTGGAADTQYF
TRBV11-1,TRBJ2-1,CASSLVVNEQFF
TRBV5-6,TRBJ2-2,CASSLESGELFF
TRBV28,TRBJ1-1,CASSFEGNTEAFF
TRBV19,TRBJ1-1,CASSSQVNTEAFF
TRBV29-1,TRBJ2-2,CSPPRAGWSGELFF
TRBV5-1,TRBJ2-3,CASSSPQGLLTDTQYF
TRBV5-1,TRBJ2-7,CASSLDRGLDEQYF
TRBV11-2,TRBJ1-1,CASSLDAGGFDEAFF
TRBV10-2,TRBJ2-3,CASAPWADTQYF
TRBV4-2,TRBJ2-7,CASSQDGGRSEQYF
TRBV10-1,TRBJ1-3,CASTKTGPISGNTIYF
TRBV5-6,TRBJ2-1,CASRTYRVGGGYNEQFF
TRBV14,TRBJ1-1,CASSQDHREGTEAFF
TRBV28,TRBJ1-2,CASSLDTHGYTF
TRBV19,TRBJ2-3,CASSISRETDTQYF
TRBV15,TRBJ1-5,CATSSTLRENQPQHF
TRBV5-4,TRBJ2-3,CASSWGLAGAGADTQYF
TRBV28,TRBJ2-1,CASRTGVNEQFF
TRBV5-1,TRBJ1-4,CASRSTGYTNEKLFF
TRBV7-9,TRBJ2-1,CASSFKGLAGDEQFF
TRBV7-8,TRBJ2-1,CASSLGLAGGFGRNEQFF
TRBV30,TRBJ1-1,CAWSVSQLNTEAFF
TRBV6-1,TRBJ2-3,CASSEVFPQGDTQYF
TRBV7-2,TRBJ1-2,CASSLAGFREGGYTF
TRBV7-3,TRBJ2-1,CASSLSAGNNEQFF
TRBV7-2,TRBJ1-2,CASSLHWDNYGYTF
TRBV28,TRBJ2-4,CASSSGGEDRGYRVHF
TRBV5-1,TRBJ1-1,CASSRDGQNTEAFF
TRBV5-4,TRBJ1-1,CASSPGRLNTEAFF
TRBV2,TRBJ2-3,CASLPAQSTDTQYF
TRBV19,-,CASSTPGQGTGELFF
TRBV30,TRBJ1-3,CAWEWTNSGNTIYF